Sequencing of this T cell receptor (beta chain) was carried out in a study of blood T cell repertoires in COVID-19. Study context: Samples of COVID-19 (acute and convalescent) were obtained from the United States, Italy and Spain. Sources were T cells, B-cell-depleted T cells, or PBMCs; the material itself was cDNA or gDNA.

Germline V gene sequence: CDR1 LNHNV, CDR2 YYDKDF (reference sequence). V lost 5 bases and J lost 1; bases outside the gene matches: 8. This CDR3 comprises 17 residues. As handled by the study authors: Reference gene primer amplification gave estimated nucleated cell counts. The repertoire was sequenced with immunoSEQ multiplex PCR; TCRdb's copy has only in-frame clones and lacks some. V and J calls and clone size come straight from that table; D and trimming were deduced from the DNA. The sample includes approximately 66,000 clones, about 86% seen only once; the top ten take 5.5% to 8.5%. This chain joins TRBV15 and TRBJ2-6; 7 nucleotides match TRBD1. The sequence came from a man aged 45-65 years with active COVID-19. The sequenced sample consisted of peripheral blood. This CDR3 reads CATSLRGLGSGANVLTF. The CDR3 DNA sequence: TGTGCCACCAGCTTAAGGGGGCTGGGGTCTGGGGCCAACGTCCTGACTTTC.